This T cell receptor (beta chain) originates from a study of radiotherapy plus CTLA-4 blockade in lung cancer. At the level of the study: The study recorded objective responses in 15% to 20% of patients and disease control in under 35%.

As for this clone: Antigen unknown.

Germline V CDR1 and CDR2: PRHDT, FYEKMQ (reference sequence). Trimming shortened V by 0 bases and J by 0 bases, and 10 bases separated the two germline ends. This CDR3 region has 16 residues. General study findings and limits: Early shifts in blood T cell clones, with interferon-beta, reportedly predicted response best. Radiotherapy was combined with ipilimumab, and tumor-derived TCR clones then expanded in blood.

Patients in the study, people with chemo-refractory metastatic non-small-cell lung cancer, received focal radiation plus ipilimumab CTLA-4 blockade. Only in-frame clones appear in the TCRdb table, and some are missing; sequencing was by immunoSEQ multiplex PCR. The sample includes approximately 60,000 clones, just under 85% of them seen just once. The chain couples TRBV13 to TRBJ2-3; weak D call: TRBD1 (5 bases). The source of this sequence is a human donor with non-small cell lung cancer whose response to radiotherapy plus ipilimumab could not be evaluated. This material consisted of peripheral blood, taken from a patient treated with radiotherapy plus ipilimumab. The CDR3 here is CASSLGGQPSTDTQYF. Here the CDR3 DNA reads TGTGCCAGCAGCTTAGGGGGGCAGCCAAGCACAGATACGCAGTATTTT.